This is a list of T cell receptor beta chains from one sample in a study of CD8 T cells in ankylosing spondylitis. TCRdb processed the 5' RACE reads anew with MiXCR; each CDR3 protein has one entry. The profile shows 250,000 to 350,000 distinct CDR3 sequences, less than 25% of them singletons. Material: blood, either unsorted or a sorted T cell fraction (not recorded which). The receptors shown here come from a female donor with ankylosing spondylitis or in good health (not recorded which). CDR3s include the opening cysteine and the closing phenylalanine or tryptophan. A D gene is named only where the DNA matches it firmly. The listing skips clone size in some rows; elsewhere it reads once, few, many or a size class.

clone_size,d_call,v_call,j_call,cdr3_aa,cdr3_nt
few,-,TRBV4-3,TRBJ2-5,CASSQFPHLEETQYF,TGCGCCAGCAGCCAATTCCCCCATCTGGAGGAGACCCAGTACTTC
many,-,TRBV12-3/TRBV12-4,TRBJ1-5,CASSYRGAGKQPQHF,TGTGCCAGCAGTTATAGAGGGGCAGGGAAGCAGCCCCAGCATTTT
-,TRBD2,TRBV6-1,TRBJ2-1,CASSLNPLAGGLNEQFF,TGTGCCAGCAGCCTGAATCCCCTAGCGGGAGGCCTAAATGAGCAGTTCTTC
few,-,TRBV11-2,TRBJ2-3,CASSLGWPDTDTQYF,TGTGCCAGCAGCTTAGGGTGGCCAGACACAGATACGCAGTATTTT
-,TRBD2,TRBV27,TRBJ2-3,CASSKREGDTQYF,TGTGCCAGCAGTAAGCGGGAGGGGGATACGCAGTATTTT
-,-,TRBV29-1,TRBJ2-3,CSVGTQGTDTQYF,TGCAGCGTTGGGACTCAGGGAACAGATACGCAGTATTTT
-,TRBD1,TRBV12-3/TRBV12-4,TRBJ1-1,CASSQAGGEAFF,TGTGCCAGCAGCCAGGCAGGGGGGGAAGCTTTCTTT
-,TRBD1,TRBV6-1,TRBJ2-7,CAIETGRTYEQYF,TGTGCCATCGAGACAGGGCGGACATACGAGCAGTACTTC
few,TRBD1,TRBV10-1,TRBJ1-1,CASSDWGQGMAEAFF,TGCGCCAGCAGTGACTGGGGACAGGGGATGGCTGAAGCTTTCTTT
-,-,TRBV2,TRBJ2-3,CASSEALLGDTQYF,TGTGCCAGCAGTGAAGCGCTTCTCGGGGATACGCAGTATTTT
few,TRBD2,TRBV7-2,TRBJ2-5,CASSFQREAAQYF,TGTGCCAGCAGCTTTCAACGGGAGGCGGCCCAGTACTTC
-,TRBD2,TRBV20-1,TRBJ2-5,CSAHVFGGFQETQYF,TGCAGTGCTCACGTCTTCGGGGGGTTCCAAGAGACCCAGTACTTC
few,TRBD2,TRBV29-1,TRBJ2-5,CSVKASGISETQYF,TGCAGCGTTAAGGCTAGCGGGATATCAGAGACCCAGTACTTC
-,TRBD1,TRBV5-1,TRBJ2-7,CASSLRGPLFSEQYF,TGCGCCAGCAGTTTGAGGGGGCCCCTCTTTTCCGAGCAGTACTTC
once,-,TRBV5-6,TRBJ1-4,CASSLAGGGNEKLFF,TGTGCCAGCAGCTTGGCGGGAGGGGGTAATGAAAAACTGTTTTTT
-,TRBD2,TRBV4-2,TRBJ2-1,CASSPIAGGANEQFF,TGTGCCAGCAGCCCTATAGCGGGAGGAGCCAATGAGCAGTTCTTC
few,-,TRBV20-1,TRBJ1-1,CSAPRPGRGTEAFF,TGCAGTGCCCCTAGACCAGGGCGGGGTACTGAAGCTTTCTTT
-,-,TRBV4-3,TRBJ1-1,CASSLRRAGTEAFF,TGCGCCAGCAGCCTCAGAAGGGCGGGCACTGAAGCTTTCTTT
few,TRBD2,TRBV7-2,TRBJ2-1,CASSLASGGHNEQFF,TGTGCCAGCAGCTTAGCTAGCGGGGGCCACAATGAGCAGTTCTTC
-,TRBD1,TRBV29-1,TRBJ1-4,CSVAQGAEKLFF,TGCAGCGTTGCCCAGGGGGCTGAAAAACTGTTTTTT
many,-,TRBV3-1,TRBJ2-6,CASSDRPSGANVLTF,TGTGCCAGCAGCGACAGGCCGTCTGGGGCCAACGTCCTGACTTTC
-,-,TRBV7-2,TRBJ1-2,CASSLREQWGYTF,TGTGCCAGCAGCTTAAGGGAGCAGTGGGGCTACACCTTC
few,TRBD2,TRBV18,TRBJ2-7,CASSPGTTHYEQYF,TGTGCCAGCTCACCGGGGACTACGCACTACGAGCAGTACTTC
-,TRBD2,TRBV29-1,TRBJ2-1,CSVEKISGRNNEQFF,TGCAGCGTTGAAAAAATTAGCGGGAGGAACAATGAGCAGTTCTTC
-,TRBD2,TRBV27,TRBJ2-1,CASSSPGTSSYNEQFF,TGTGCCAGCAGTTCCCCCGGGACTAGCTCCTACAATGAGCAGTTCTTC
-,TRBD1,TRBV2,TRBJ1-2,CASSEVDRGGYTF,TGTGCCAGCAGTGAGGTGGACAGGGGTGGCTACACCTTC
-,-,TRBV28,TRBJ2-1,CASSLIGFSYNEQFF,TGTGCCAGCAGTTTAATAGGATTCTCCTACAATGAGCAGTTCTTC
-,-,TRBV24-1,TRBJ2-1,CATSDGHGNEQFF,TGTGCCACCAGTGATGGGCACGGGAATGAGCAGTTCTTC
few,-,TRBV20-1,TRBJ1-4,CSARDRVEKLFF,TGCAGTGCTAGGGACCGAGTAGAGAAACTGTTTTTT
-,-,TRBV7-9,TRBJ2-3,CASSLALTLTDTQYF,TGTGCCAGCAGCTTAGCGCTGACTTTAACAGATACGCAGTATTTT
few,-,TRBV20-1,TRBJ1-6,CSARAPQGTHSPLHF,TGCAGTGCTAGAGCCCCCCAGGGGACTCATTCACCCCTCCACTTT
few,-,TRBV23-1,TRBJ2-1,CASSQSTGGEQFF,TGCGCCAGCAGTCAATCTACGGGGGGCGAGCAGTTCTTC
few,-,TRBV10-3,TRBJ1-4,CAISDALGNVVNEKLFF,TGTGCCATCAGTGACGCATTGGGAAACGTCGTAAATGAAAAACTGTTTTTT
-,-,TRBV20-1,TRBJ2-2,CSATMRAGELFF,TGCAGTGCTACTATGCGGGCCGGGGAGCTGTTTTTT
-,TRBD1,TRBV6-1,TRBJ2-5,CASSGWDRRETQYF,TGTGCCAGCAGTGGGTGGGACAGGAGAGAGACACAGTACTTC
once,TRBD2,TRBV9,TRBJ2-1,CASSVMPSGSRYNEQFF,TGTGCCAGCAGCGTAATGCCTAGCGGGAGTCGTTACAATGAGCAGTTCTTC
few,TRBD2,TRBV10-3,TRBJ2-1,CAITPSGRAIGGEQFF,TGTGCCATCACCCCTAGCGGGAGGGCCATAGGTGGGGAGCAGTTCTTC
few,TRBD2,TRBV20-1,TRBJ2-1,CSVFGGGRKNEQFF,TGCAGTGTTTTCGGGGGGGGGCGCAAAAATGAGCAGTTCTTC
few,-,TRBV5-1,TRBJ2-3,CASSLGRGGTDTQYF,TGCGCCAGCAGCTTGGGACGGGGCGGCACAGATACGCAGTATTTT
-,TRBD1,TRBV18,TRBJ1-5,CASSPRTGHSNQPQHF,TGTGCCAGCTCACCAAGGACAGGCCATAGCAATCAGCCCCAGCATTTT
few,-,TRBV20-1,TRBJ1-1,CSARDRIQVLKAFF,TGCAGTGCTAGAGATAGGATACAGGTACTTAAAGCTTTCTTT
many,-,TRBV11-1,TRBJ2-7,CASSPRTATYEQYF,TGTGCCAGCAGCCCGCGCACGGCTACCTACGAGCAGTACTTC
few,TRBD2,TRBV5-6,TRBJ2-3,CASSFEVGLAGHTDTQYF,TGTGCCAGCAGCTTCGAGGTGGGTCTAGCGGGGCACACAGATACGCAGTATTTT
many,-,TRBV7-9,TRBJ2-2,CASSLKLAGELFF,TGTGCCAGCAGCTTAAAACTCGCCGGGGAGCTGTTTTTT
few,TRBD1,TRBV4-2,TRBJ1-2,CASSQTGTYGYTF,TGTGCCAGCAGCCAGACAGGGACCTATGGCTACACCTTC
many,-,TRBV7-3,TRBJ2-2,CASSLRGTGELFF,TGTGCCAGCAGCTTAAGGGGAACCGGGGAGCTGTTTTTT
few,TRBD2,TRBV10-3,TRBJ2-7,CAISESSGRSSYEQYF,TGTGCCATCAGTGAGTCGAGCGGGAGATCTTCCTACGAGCAGTACTTC
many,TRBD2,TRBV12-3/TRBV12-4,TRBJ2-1,CASSLRASGRYNEQFF,TGTGCCAGCAGTTTAAGGGCTAGCGGGAGATACAATGAGCAGTTCTTC
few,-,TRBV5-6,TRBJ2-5,CASSLAGLYQETQYF,TGTGCCAGCAGCTTAGCGGGCCTGTACCAAGAGACCCAGTACTTC
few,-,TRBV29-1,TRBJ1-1,CSVSPNGRDTEAFF,TGCAGCGTTAGCCCTAATGGGCGGGACACTGAAGCTTTCTTT
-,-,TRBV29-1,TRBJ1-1,CSVAMSGGTEAFF,TGCAGCGTTGCCATGTCAGGAGGAACTGAAGCTTTCTTT
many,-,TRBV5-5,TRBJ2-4,CASSSLGEAKNIQYF,TGTGCCAGCAGCTCCCTGGGGGAGGCCAAAAACATTCAGTACTTC